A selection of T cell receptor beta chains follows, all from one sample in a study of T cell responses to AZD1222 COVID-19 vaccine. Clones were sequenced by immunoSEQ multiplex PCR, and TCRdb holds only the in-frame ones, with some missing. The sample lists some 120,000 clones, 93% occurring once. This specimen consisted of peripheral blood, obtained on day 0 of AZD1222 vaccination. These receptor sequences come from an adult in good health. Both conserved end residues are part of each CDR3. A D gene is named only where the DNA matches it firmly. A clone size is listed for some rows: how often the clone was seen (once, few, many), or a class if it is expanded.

CASSQVWQGTGYTF | TGCGCCAGCAGCCAAGTCTGGCAGGGGACTGGCTACACCTTC | TRBJ1-2 | once | TRBV4-3 | . | 14
CASSLRQGQQPQHF | TGTGCCAGCAGCTTACGACAGGGTCAGCAGCCCCAGCATTTT | TRBJ1-5 | . | TRBV7-2 | TRBD1 | 14
CASSLKYPSPAGEQFF | TGTGCCAGCAGCCTTAAGTATCCTAGCCCAGCTGGTGAGCAGTTCTTC | TRBJ2-1 | . | TRBV4-2 | . | 16
CASSSVRAQGTEAFF | TGTGCCAGCAGTAGTGTACGGGCCCAGGGCACTGAAGCTTTCTTT | TRBJ1-1 | . | TRBV2 | . | 15
CASSPTGGGTDTQYF | TGTGCCAGCTCTCCGACAGGGGGAGGCACAGATACGCAGTATTTT | TRBJ2-3 | . | TRBV18 | TRBD1 | 15
CASSYSPPAGYGYTF | TGTGCCAGCAGTTACTCGCCTCCAGCAGGCTATGGCTACACCTTC | TRBJ1-2 | . | TRBV6-6 | . | 15
CASTSGAEGGYTF | TGTGCCAGCACCTCAGGCGCCGAGGGGGGCTACACCTTC | TRBJ1-2 | . | TRBV5-4 | . | 13
CASSGGEVPYEQYF | TGTGCCAGCTCGGGGGGGGAAGTACCCTACGAGCAGTACTTC | TRBJ2-7 | . | TRBV18 | TRBD2 | 14
CASSLDSSYNEQFF | TGTGCCAGCAGCTTAGACAGCTCCTACAATGAGCAGTTCTTC | TRBJ2-1 | . | TRBV11-3 | . | 14
CASSPNTGFPDTQYF | TGTGCCAGCTCACCCAATACAGGGTTCCCAGATACGCAGTATTTT | TRBJ2-3 | . | TRBV18 | . | 15
CSASLQGNYGYTF | TGCAGTGCTAGTCTACAGGGAAACTATGGCTACACCTTC | TRBJ1-2 | . | TRBV20-1 | . | 13